Shown below are 5 T cell receptor beta chains from a single sample sequenced in a study of blood T cells in healthy people across ages. PCR was performed a second time for roughly 7 to 11 cycles using a sample-barcoded 5' primer and a J-beta primer mix. TCRdb re-called the 5' RACE reads with MiXCR, one entry per CDR3 protein. The data show some 760,000 distinct CDR3 sequences, about 25% seen once. The data also belong to a second study, concerning T cells of mothers and their children.

Sequencing was done on a sample of blood. The receptors stem from a boy aged 5-17 years in good health.

This sequence joins TRBV20-1 and TRBJ2-1, with 8 bases aligning to TRBD2. The J segment lost 2 bases and the V segment lost 3 bases, leaving 15 bases of the junction unmatched. The CDR3 covers 18 residues. Per germline, CDR1 DFQATT and CDR2 SNEGSKA (reference sequence). The CDR3 DNA is TGCAGTGCTAGCGGGCTTGGGGGGGTAGCGGGAACCTACAATGAGCAGTTCTTC. Its translation is CSASGLGGVAGTYNEQFF.

In this sample, this clonotype turned up many times. CDR3 loop: CASSQLAGGPFIQYF. CDR3 in DNA: TGCGCCAGCAGCCAACTAGCGGGGGGTCCGTTCATTCAGTACTTC. V and J are TRBV4-3 and TRBJ2-4; 11 nucleotides line up with TRBD2. V was pared by 2 bases and J by 9 bases, with 6 bases of the junction left unmatched. The V gene's germline CDR1 is LGHNA and CDR2 YSLEER. The CDR3 has 15 amino acids.

This clonotype was seen a handful of times. The V and J genes are TRBV29-1 and TRBJ2-5; 7 bases agree with TRBD2. With V trimmed by 2 bases and J by 5 bases, 17 bases remained unmatched. Germline V gene data show CDR1 as SQVTM and CDR2 as ANQGSEA. The CDR3 has 17 amino acids. Here the CDR3 DNA reads TGCAGCGTTGAACTTCCCCTAGCGGCCCACGGAGGGGAGACCCAGTACTTC. Amino acids: CSVELPLAAHGGETQYF.

The chain combines TRBV12-5 with TRBJ2-1; D remains ambiguous. The CDR3 is 16 amino acids. V lost 5 bases and J lost 6, with 20 bases in between. Per germline, CDR1 LGHNT and CDR2 FRNRAP. In nucleotides, the CDR3 is TGTGCTAGTGGTCGTATAACCCTCAATTTGGGCAATGAGCAGTTCTTC. It translates to CASGRITLNLGNEQFF.

The rearrangement uses TRBV20-1 and TRBJ2-5; D could derive from TRBD1 or TRBD2 (5 bases each). This CDR3 region has 16 residues. V was trimmed by 3 bases and J by 4 bases, leaving 21 bases between them. Germline lookup yields CDR1 DFQATT and CDR2 SNEGSKA (reference sequence). CDR3 amino acids: CSARDIRGGSRETQYF. CDR3 nucleotides: TGCAGTGCTAGGGACATCCGGGGCGGGTCGCGAGAGACCCAGTACTTC.